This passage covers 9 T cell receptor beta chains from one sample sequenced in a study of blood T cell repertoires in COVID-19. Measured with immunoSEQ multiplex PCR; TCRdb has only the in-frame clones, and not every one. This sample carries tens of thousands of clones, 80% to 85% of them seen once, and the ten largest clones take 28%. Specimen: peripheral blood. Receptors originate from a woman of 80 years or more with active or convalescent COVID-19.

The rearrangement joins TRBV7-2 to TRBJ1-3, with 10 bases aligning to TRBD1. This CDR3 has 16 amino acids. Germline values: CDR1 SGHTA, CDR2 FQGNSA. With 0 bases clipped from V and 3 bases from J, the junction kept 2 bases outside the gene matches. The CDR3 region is CASSLAGQGVGNTIYF. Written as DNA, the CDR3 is TGTGCCAGCAGCTTAGCTGGACAGGGGGTTGGAAACACCATATATTTT.

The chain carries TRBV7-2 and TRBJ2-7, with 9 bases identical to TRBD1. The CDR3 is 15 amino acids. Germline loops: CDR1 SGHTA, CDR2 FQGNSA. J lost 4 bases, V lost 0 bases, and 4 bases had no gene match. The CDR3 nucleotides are TGTGCCAGCAGCTTAGCCCCCGGGACAGGGTACGAGCAGTACTTC. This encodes CASSLAPGTGYEQYF. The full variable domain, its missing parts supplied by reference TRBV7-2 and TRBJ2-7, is GAGVSQSPSNKVTEKGKDVELRCDPISGHTALYWYRQSLGQGLEFLIYFQGNSAPDKSGLPSDRFSAERTGGSVSTLTIQRTQQEDSAVYLCASSLAPGTGYEQYFGPGTRLTVT.

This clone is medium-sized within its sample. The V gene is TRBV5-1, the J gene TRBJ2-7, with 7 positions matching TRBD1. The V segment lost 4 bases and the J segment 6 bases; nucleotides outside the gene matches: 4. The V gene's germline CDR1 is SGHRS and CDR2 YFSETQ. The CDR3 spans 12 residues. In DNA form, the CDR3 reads TGCGCCAGCAGCATAGGGGGCCCCGAGCAGTACTTC. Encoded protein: CASSIGGPEQYF.

CDR3 residues: CASSLTVSSYEQYF. The CDR3 DNA reads TGTGCCAGCAGCTTAACGGTGAGCTCCTACGAGCAGTACTTC. The J gene is TRBJ2-7, the V gene TRBV7-9; no clear D. V lost 2 bases and J 0 bases, leaving 8 bases between the germline ends. CDR3 length: 14 residues. Germline V gene lookup returns CDR1 SEHNR and CDR2 FQNEAQ (reference sequence).

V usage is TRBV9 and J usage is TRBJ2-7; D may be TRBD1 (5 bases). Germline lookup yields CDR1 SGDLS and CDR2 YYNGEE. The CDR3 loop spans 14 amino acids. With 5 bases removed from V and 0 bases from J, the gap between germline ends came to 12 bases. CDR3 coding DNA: TGTGCCAGCAGTGAGACAGTGGGCTCCTACGAGCAGTACTTC. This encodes CASSETVGSYEQYF. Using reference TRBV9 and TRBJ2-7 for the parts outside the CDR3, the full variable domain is DSGVTQTPKHLITATGQRVTLRCSPRSGDLSVYWYQQSLDQGLQFLIQYYNGEERAKGNILERFSAQQFPDLHSELNLSSLELGDSALYFCASSETVGSYEQYFGPGTRLTVT.

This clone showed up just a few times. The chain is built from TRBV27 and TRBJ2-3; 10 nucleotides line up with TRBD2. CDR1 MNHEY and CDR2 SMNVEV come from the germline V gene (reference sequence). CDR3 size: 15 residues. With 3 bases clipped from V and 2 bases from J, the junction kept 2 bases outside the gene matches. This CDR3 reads CASSLTSGSTDTQYF. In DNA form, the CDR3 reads TGTGCCAGCAGTTTGACTAGCGGGTCCACAGATACGCAGTATTTT.

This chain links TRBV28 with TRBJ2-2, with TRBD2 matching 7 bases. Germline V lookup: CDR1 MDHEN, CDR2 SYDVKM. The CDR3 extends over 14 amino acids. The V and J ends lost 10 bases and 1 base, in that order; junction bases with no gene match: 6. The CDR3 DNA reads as TGTGCCACCCCAGGCGGGGGGAACACCGGGGAGCTGTTTTTT. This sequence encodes CATPGGGNTGELFF.

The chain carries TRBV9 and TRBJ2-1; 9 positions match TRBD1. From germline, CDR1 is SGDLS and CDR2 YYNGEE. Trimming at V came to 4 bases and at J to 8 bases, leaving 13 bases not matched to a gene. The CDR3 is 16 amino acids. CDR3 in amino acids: CASSSLHRTGVDEQFF. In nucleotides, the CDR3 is TGTGCCAGCAGCTCCCTTCACCGGACAGGGGTCGATGAGCAGTTCTTC. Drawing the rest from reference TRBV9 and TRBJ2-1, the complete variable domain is DSGVTQTPKHLITATGQRVTLRCSPRSGDLSVYWYQQSLDQGLQFLIQYYNGEERAKGNILERFSAQQFPDLHSELNLSSLELGDSALYFCASSSLHRTGVDEQFFGPGTRLTVL.

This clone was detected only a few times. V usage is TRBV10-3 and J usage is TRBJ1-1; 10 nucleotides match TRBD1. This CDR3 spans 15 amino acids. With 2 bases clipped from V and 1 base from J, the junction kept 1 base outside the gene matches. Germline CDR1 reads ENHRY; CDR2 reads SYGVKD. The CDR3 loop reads CAISERTGGNTEAFF. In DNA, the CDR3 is TGTGCCATCAGTGAGCGGACAGGGGGGAACACTGAAGCTTTCTTT.